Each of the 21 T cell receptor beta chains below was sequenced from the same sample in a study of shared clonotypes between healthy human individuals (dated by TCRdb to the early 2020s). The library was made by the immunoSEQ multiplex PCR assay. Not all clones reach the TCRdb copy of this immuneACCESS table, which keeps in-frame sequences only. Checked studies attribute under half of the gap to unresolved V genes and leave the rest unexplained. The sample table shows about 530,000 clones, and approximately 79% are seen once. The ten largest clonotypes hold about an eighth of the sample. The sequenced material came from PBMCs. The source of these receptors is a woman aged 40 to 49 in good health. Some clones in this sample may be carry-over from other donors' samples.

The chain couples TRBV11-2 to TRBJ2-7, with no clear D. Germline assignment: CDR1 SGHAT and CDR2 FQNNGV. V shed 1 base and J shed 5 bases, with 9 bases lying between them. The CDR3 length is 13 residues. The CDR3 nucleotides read TGTGCCAGCAGCTTAGCCCAGAATAACGAGCAGTACTTC. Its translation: CASSLAQNNEQYF.

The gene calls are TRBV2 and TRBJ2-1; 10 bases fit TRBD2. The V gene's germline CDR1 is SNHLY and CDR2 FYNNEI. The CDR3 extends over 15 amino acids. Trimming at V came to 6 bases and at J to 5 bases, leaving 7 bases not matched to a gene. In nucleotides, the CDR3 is TGTGCCAGCAGACCTTGGCTAGCGGGAGACAATGAGCAGTTCTTC. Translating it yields CASRPWLAGDNEQFF.

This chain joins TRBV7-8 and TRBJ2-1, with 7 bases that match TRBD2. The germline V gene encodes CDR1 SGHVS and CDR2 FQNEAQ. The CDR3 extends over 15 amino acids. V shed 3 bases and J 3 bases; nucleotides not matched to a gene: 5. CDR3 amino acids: CASSFGGGVYNEQFF. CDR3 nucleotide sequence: TGTGCCAGCAGCTTCGGGGGAGGGGTCTACAATGAGCAGTTCTTC.

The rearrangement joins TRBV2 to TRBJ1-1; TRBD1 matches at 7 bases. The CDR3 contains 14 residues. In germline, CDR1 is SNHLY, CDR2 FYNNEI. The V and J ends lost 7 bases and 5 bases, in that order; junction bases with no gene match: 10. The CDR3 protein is CASMTGSGGTEAFF. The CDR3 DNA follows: TGTGCCAGCATGACAGGGTCGGGGGGGACTGAAGCTTTCTTT.

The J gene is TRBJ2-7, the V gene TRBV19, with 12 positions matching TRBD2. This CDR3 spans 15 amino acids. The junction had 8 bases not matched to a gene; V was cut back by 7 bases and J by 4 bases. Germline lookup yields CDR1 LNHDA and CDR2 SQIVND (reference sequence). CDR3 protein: CASTKRLAGGYEQYF. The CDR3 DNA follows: TGTGCCAGTACAAAACGCCTAGCGGGAGGGTACGAGCAGTACTTC.

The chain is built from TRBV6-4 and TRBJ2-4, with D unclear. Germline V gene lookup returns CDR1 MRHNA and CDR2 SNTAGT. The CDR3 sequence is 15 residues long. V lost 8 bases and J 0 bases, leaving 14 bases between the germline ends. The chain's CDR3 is CASGSEDLAKNIQYF. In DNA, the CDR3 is TGTGCCAGCGGTTCAGAGGACCTAGCCAAAAACATTCAGTACTTC.

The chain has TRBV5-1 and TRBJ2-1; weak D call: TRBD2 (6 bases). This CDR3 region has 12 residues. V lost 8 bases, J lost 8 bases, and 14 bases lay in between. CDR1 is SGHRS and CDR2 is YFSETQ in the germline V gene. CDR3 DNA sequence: TGCGCCAGGAAGAGGAGGGTTGATGAGCAGTTCTTC. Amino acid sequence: CARKRRVDEQFF.

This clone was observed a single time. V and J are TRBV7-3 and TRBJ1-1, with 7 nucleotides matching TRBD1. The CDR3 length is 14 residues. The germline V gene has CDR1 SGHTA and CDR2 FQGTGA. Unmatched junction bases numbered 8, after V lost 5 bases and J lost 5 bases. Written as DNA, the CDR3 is TGTGCCAGCAGCCAAGGGACAGCGAGGACTGAAGCTTTCTTT. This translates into CASSQGTARTEAFF.

CDR3 loop: CASSLSRVGTEAFF. In DNA, the CDR3 is TGTGCCAGCAGCTTAAGCAGGGTCGGCACTGAAGCTTTCTTT. The V and J genes are TRBV7-9 and TRBJ1-1; D is possibly TRBD1 (5 bases). The length of the CDR3 is 14 residues. Germline V gene data show CDR1 as SEHNR and CDR2 as FQNEAQ (reference sequence). V was trimmed by 2 bases and J by 4 bases, leaving 11 bases between them.

The CDR3 coding sequence is TGTGCCAGCAGCGTTACAGGGGAGTCGGGGACTGAAGCTTTCTTT. It translates to CASSVTGESGTEAFF. This sequence joins TRBV9 and TRBJ1-1; TRBD1 aligns across 7 bases. The CDR3 is made up of 15 amino acids. V lost 2 bases and J lost 5; bases outside the gene matches: 9. Germline CDR1 SGDLS, CDR2 YYNGEE. Full variable domain (missing parts from reference TRBV9 and TRBJ1-1): DSGVTQTPKHLITATGQRVTLRCSPRSGDLSVYWYQQSLDQGLQFLIQYYNGEERAKGNILERFSAQQFPDLHSELNLSSLELGDSALYFCASSVTGESGTEAFFGQGTRLTVV.

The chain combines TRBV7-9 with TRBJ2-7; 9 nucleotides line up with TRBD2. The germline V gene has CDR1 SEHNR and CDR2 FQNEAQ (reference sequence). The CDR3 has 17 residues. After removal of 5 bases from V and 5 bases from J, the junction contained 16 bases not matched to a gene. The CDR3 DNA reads TGTGCCAGCAGCGCTTCCCGGGGTAGCGGGAGTTCCCACGAGCAGTACTTC. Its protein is CASSASRGSGSSHEQYF.

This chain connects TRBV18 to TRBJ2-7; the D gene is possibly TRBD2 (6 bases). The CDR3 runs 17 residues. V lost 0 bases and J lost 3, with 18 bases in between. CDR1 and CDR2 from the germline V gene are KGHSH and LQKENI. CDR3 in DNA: TGTGCCAGCTCACCACCGCCAACCGGGAGCTCCCTCTACGAGCAGTACTTC. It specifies CASSPPPTGSSLYEQYF.

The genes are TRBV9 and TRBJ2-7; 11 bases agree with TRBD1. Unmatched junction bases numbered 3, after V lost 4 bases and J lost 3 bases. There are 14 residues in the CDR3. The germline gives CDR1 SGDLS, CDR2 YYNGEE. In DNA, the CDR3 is TGTGCCAGCAGCTACGGGACAGGGGGCTACGAGCAGTACTTC. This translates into CASSYGTGGYEQYF.

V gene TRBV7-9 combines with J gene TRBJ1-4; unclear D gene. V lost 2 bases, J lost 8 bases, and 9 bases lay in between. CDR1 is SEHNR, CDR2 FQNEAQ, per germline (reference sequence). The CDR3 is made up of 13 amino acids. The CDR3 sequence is CASSLTEAEKLFF. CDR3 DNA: TGTGCCAGCAGCTTAACCGAAGCGGAAAAACTGTTTTTT.

CDR3 DNA sequence: TGTGCCAGCAGCCCCGGACGTCTTTGGGCTGAAGCTTTCTTT. This encodes CASSPGRLWAEAFF. The gene calls are TRBV6-6 and TRBJ1-1; D is unresolved. The V end was cut by 6 bases, the J end by 6 bases, with 17 bases between. Germline-derived CDR1 and CDR2 are MNHNY and SVGAGI (reference sequence). The length of the CDR3 is 14 residues.

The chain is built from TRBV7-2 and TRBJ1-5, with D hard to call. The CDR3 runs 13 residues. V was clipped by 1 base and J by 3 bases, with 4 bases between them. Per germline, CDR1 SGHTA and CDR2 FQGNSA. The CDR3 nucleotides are TGTGCCAGCAGCTTAGTTGTCAATCAGCCCCAGCATTTT. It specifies CASSLVVNQPQHF.

The CDR3: CASSRKLPPYEQYF. CDR3 bases: TGTGCCTCCTCCCGTAAGCTGCCCCCCTACGAGCAGTACTTC. J is TRBJ2-7 and V is TRBV6-5; D uncertain. V lost 11 bases to trimming and J lost 2 bases, with 19 bases between them. The CDR3 has 14 residues. Germline values: CDR1 MNHEY, CDR2 SVGAGI.

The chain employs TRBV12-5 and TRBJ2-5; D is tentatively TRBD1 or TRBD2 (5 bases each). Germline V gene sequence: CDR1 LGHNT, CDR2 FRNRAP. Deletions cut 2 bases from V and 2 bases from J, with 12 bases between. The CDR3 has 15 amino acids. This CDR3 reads CASGLSLGEQETQYF. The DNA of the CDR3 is TGTGCTAGTGGTTTGTCACTGGGGGAACAAGAGACCCAGTACTTC.

This chain's CDR3 is CASSPLQGLGTADTQYF. CDR3 bases: TGTGCCAGCTCACCCCTACAGGGACTAGGAACGGCAGATACGCAGTATTTT. This chain uses TRBV18 with TRBJ2-3; TRBD2 matches 8 bases. The CDR3 totals 17 residues. Trimming removed 3 bases from V and 4 bases from J; junction bases left unmatched: 12. The germline V gene has CDR1 KGHSH and CDR2 LQKENI. Full variable domain (rest looked up from reference TRBV18 and TRBJ2-3): NAGVMQNPRHLVRRRGQEARLRCSPMKGHSHVYWYRQLPEEGLKFMVYLQKENIIDESGMPKERFSAEFPKEGPSILRIQQVVRGDSAAYFCASSPLQGLGTADTQYFGPGTRLTVL.

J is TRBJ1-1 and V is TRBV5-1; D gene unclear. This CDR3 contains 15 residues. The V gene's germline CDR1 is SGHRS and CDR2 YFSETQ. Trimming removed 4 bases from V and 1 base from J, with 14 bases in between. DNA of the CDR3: TGCGCCAGCAGCCCCGCGGGGTTCCGGAACACTGAAGCTTTCTTT. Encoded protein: CASSPAGFRNTEAFF.

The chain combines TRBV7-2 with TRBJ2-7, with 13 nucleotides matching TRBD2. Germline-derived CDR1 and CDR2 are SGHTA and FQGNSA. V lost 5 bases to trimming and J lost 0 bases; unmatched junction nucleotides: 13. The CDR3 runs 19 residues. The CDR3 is CASSPRTSGSVSGSYEQYF. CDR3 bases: TGTGCCAGCAGCCCGAGGACTAGCGGGAGTGTTTCCGGCTCCTACGAGCAGTACTTC.